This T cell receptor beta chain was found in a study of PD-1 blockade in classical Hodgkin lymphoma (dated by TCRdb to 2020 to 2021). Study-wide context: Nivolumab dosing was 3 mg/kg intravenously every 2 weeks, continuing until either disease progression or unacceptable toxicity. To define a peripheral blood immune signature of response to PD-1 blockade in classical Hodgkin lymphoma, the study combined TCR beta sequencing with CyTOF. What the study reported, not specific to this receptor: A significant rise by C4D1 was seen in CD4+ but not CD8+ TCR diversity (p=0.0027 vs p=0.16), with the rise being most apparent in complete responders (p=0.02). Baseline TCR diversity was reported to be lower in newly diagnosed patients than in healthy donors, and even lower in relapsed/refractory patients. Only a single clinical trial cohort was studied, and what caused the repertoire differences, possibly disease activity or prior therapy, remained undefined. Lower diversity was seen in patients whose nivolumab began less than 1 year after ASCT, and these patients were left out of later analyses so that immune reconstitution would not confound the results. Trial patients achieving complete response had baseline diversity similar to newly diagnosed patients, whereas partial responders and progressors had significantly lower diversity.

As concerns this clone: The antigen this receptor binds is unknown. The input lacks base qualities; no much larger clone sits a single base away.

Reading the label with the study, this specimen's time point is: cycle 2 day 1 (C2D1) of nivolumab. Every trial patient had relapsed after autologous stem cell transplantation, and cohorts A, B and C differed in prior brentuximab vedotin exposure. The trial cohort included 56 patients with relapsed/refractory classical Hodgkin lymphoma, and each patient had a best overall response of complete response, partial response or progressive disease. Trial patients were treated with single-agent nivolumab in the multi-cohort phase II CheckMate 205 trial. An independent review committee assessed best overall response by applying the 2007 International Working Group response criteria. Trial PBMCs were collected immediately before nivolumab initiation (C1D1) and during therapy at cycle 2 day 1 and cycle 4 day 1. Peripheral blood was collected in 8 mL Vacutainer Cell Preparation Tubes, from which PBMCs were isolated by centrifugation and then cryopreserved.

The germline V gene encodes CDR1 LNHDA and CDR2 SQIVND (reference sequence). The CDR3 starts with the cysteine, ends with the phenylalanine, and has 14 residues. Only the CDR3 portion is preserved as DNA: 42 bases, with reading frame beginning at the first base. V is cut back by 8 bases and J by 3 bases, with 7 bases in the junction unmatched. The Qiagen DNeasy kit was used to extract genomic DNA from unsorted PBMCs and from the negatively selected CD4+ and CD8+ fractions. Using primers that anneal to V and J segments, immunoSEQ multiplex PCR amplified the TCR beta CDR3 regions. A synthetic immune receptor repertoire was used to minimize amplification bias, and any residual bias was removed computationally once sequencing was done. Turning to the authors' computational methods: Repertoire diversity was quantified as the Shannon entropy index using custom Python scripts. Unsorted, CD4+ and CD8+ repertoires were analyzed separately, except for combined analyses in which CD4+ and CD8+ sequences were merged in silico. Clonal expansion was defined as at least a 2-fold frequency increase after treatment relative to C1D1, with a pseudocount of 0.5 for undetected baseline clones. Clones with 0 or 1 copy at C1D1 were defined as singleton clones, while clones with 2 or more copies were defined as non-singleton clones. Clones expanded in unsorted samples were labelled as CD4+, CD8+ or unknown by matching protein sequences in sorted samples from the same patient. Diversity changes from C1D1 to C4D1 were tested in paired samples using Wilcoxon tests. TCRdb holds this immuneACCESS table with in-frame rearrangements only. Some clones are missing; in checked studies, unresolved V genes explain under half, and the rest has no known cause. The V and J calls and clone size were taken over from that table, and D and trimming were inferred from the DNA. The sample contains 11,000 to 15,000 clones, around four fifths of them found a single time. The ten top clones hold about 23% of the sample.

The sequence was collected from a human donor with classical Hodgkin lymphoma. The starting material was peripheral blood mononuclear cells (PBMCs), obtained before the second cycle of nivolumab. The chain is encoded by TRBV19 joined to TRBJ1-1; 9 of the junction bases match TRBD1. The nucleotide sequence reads TGTGCCAGTGGCATACAGGGGGCGGACACTGAAGCTTTCTTT. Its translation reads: CASGIQGADTEAFF.